Following are 13 T cell receptor beta chains from one sample sequenced in a study of T-cell memory formation after mild COVID-19. MiXCR, run by TCRdb on the 5' RACE reads, gives a single entry per CDR3 protein. There are a few hundred thousand distinct CDR3 sequences in the sample; 8.5% to 9.5% occur only once, and around 23% lies in the top ten. The material sequenced was PBMCs or a T cell subset sorted from them (not recorded which). The source is a man aged 18 to 30 who had mild COVID-19 (a few samples of this study predate the infection). Cell type and time point are not known.

The V and J genes are TRBV27 and TRBJ2-7; D is ambiguous. Trimming took 0 bases from V and 0 from J, leaving 6 bases between them. The V gene's germline CDR1 is MNHEY and CDR2 SMNVEV (reference sequence). There are 14 residues in the CDR3. CDR3 sequence reads: CASSLSGISYEQYF. The DNA of the CDR3 is TGTGCCAGCAGTTTATCGGGGATCTCCTACGAGCAGTACTTC.

This clonotype has at least ten counts. The chain recombines TRBV6-5 with TRBJ2-7; D is unresolved. The CDR3 is made up of 15 amino acids. The V end was cut by 0 bases, the J end by 3 bases, with 12 bases between. Per germline, CDR1 MNHEY and CDR2 SVGAGI. For the CDR3, the DNA is TGTGCCAGCAGTTACTCGAGGATCACCCACTACGAGCAGTACTTC. It translates to CASSYSRITHYEQYF.

This clonotype was found a few times. The gene calls are TRBV20-1 and TRBJ2-2; D remains unclear. The germline gives CDR1 DFQATT, CDR2 SNEGSKA (reference sequence). V lost 6 bases and J 4 bases, leaving 9 bases between the germline ends. The CDR3 totals 12 residues. The CDR3 nucleotides are TGCAGTGCCCAACGCCTCACCGGGGAGCTGTTTTTT. This codes for CSAQRLTGELFF.

This clonotype was picked up one time. V is TRBV29-1 and J is TRBJ2-3; TRBD2 matches at 9 bases. CDR3 size: 14 residues. Trimming at V came to 4 bases and at J to 5 bases, leaving 7 bases not matched to a gene. CDR1 is SQVTM and CDR2 is ANQGSEA in the germline V gene. The CDR3 region is CSVGRGGGQDTQYF. CDR3 nucleotide sequence: TGCAGCGTTGGTCGCGGGGGGGGTCAAGATACGCAGTATTTT.

In the case of this clonotype: A much larger clone differs from this one at a single base, so this may be a read error. The chain has TRBV5-1 and TRBJ2-2; 7 nucleotides align to TRBD1. This CDR3 spans 14 amino acids. After removal of 6 bases from V and 7 bases from J, the junction contained 9 bases not matched to a gene. CDR1 is SGHRS, CDR2 YFSETQ, per germline. CDR3 residues: CASKETGTNGELFF. The CDR3, as DNA: TGCGCCAGCAAGGAGACAGGGACGAACGGGGAGCTGTTTTTT.

This clonotype was detected many times. The rearrangement joins TRBV20-1 to TRBJ2-3; D uncertain. The CDR3 has 11 amino acids. Between the trimmed V and J ends, which lost 1 base and 5 bases, there was a span of 4 bases. Germline values: CDR1 DFQATT, CDR2 SNEGSKA (reference sequence). The CDR3 DNA reads as TGCAGTGCTAGAGTACGAGATACGCAGTATTTT. Its translation: CSARVRDTQYF.

This clonotype showed up just a few times. The chain is built from TRBV7-9 and TRBJ2-5, with 8 bases identical to TRBD1. The length of the CDR3 is 17 residues. Germline-derived CDR1 and CDR2 are SEHNR and FQNEAQ (reference sequence). The junction had 7 bases not matched to a gene; V was cut back by 1 base and J by 0 bases. The CDR3 region is CASSLGQGAGNQETQYF. In DNA form, the CDR3 reads TGTGCCAGCAGCTTAGGGCAGGGGGCCGGTAACCAAGAGACCCAGTACTTC.

The V and J genes are TRBV7-6 and TRBJ2-2, with 9 positions matching TRBD1. The germline V gene encodes CDR1 SGHVS and CDR2 FNYEAQ. The CDR3 is 16 residues long. After removal of 1 base from V and 1 base from J, the junction contained 1 base not matched to a gene. DNA of the CDR3: TGTGCCAGCAGCTTAGAGACAGGGGGGAACACCGGGGAGCTGTTTTTT. Translating it yields CASSLETGGNTGELFF.

The rearrangement uses TRBV11-2 and TRBJ2-7, with no clear D. Germline CDR1 and CDR2: SGHAT and FQNNGV. This CDR3 has 14 residues. V lost 7 bases, J lost 1 base, and 14 bases lay in between. CDR3 in DNA: TGTGCCAGCACCTCCGGCGCACATTCCTACGAGCAGTACGTC. Encoded protein: CASTSGAHSYEQYV.

There are a few counts of this clonotype. This chain uses TRBV5-6 with TRBJ2-5; D remains ambiguous. The CDR3 extends over 11 amino acids. CDR1 and CDR2 from the germline V gene are SGHDT and YYEEEE. Between the trimmed V and J ends, which lost 2 bases and 9 bases, there was a span of 8 bases. Here the CDR3 reads CASSFSGAQYF. CDR3 nucleotides: TGTGCCAGCAGCTTCTCTGGGGCCCAGTACTTC.

V usage is TRBV7-2 and J usage is TRBJ2-3, with 11 bases that match TRBD2. The trim removed 6 bases at V and 0 bases at J, leaving 14 bases unmatched. Germline loops: CDR1 SGHTA, CDR2 FQGNSA. This CDR3 region has 19 residues. The CDR3 here is CASSLTGTSGSSSTDTQYF. The CDR3, as DNA: TGTGCCAGCAGTCTTACCGGGACTAGCGGTTCCTCTAGCACAGATACGCAGTATTTT.

In its sample, this clonotype was seen a few times. This CDR3 is CASSSIYAGELFF. As DNA, the CDR3 is TGTGCCAGCAGCTCTATTTACGCCGGGGAGCTGTTTTTT. The chain carries TRBV3-1 and TRBJ2-2; D unresolved. The CDR3 runs to 13 residues. Per germline, CDR1 LGHDT and CDR2 YNNKEL (reference sequence). Trimming removed 5 bases from V and 6 bases from J, with 10 bases in between.

The sample holds many counts of this clonotype. The rearrangement uses TRBV5-1 and TRBJ2-1; D possibly corresponds to TRBD1 (5 bases). The CDR3 contains 14 residues. V lost 0 bases and J 4 bases, leaving 8 bases between the germline ends. Germline CDR1 SGHRS, CDR2 YFSETQ. CDR3 residues: CASSLAREYNEQFF. DNA for the CDR3: TGCGCCAGCAGCTTGGCCAGGGAATACAATGAGCAGTTCTTC.